Listed below are T cell receptor beta chains from one sample, sequenced in a study of blood T cells in healthy people across ages. One entry per CDR3 protein results from TCRdb running MiXCR on the 5' RACE reads. This sample has about 1.8 million distinct CDR3 sequences; roughly 49% occur once, and the top ten carry 2.1%. The sample taken for sequencing was blood. These receptors were obtained from a woman in her thirties or forties in good health. The CDR3 runs from the conserved cysteine through the conserved F or W. Clone size is shown for a subset of rows, as once, few, many or a class of expanded clone.

TRBV6-2/TRBV6-3 | . | 12 | CASRESTETQYF
TRBV5-1 | . | 13 | CASRVPPQETQYF
TRBV27 | . | 14 | CASRVRGSNEKLFF
TRBV7-7 | . | 13 | CATSGGPTDTQYF
TRBV11-2 | . | 14 | CASSPTAGDEAQYF
TRBV28 | few | 15 | CASSLTAGLAGEQYF
TRBV6-2/TRBV6-3 | . | 15 | CAIKRGSISLETQYF
TRBV5-6 | few | 14 | CASSQALMYTEAFF
TRBV20-1 | few | 16 | CSASKGSGGRQETQYF
TRBV10-2 | . | 16 | CASSVPGGISTDTQYF
TRBV10-1 | few | 16 | CASSEWGLAGYNEQFF
TRBV9 | . | 15 | CASPLLSSYNSPLHF
TRBV20-1 | . | 13 | CSASPDENSPLHF
TRBV7-2 | few | 18 | CASSLWGSGGPYQETQYF
TRBV5-1 | few | 19 | CASSLVQRSQGATNYGYTF
TRBV20-1 | . | 14 | CSARVTGANYGYTF
TRBV10-3 | few | 12 | CAISEPHQPQHF
TRBV7-9 | many | 13 | CASSPQGSDTQYF
TRBV15 | few | 15 | CATSRDLVLYYGYTF
TRBV6-2/TRBV6-3 | few | 13 | CASSFHSNYEQYF
TRBV7-8 | . | 16 | CASSQSPAGGGETQYF
TRBV27 | . | 11 | CASSFGTDAFF
TRBV13 | . | 14 | CASSFGGYNEKLFF
TRBV11-1 | few | 15 | CASSFDRGQGETQYF
TRBV4-3 | few | 16 | CASSQEWRGKADTQYF
TRBV5-1 | few | 15 | CASSLVRGFQETQYF
TRBV11-3 | . | 15 | CASSLGGLAYNEQFF